This T cell receptor (beta chain) was recorded in a study of OX40 agonist ivuxolimab in advanced cancers. Points from the study as a whole: No determination was made of the antigen specificity of the expanded peripheral T cells. By week 6 at 0.1 to 3.0 mg/kg, blood CD4+ and CD8+ T cells had expanded clonally.

The V end was cut by 4 bases, the J end by 3 bases, with 10 bases between. The CDR3 runs to 13 residues. Per germline, CDR1 SGHDT and CDR2 YYEEEE. Regarding this clone: Its target is unknown.

TCRdb keeps only in-frame clones here, not all; method: immunoSEQ multiplex PCR. Among about 72,000 clones listed, over 75% were seen once. Autoimmune disease history or systemic immunosuppression was exclusionary. The TCR originated in an adult with an advanced solid tumor such as melanoma, head and neck, liver or kidney cancer. The rearrangement joins TRBV5-6 to TRBJ2-5, with D possibly being TRBD2 (6 bases). The specimen was CD4+ or CD8+ T cells sorted from blood, collected in a trial of the OX40 agonist ivuxolimab. The CDR3 spells CASSPSGEETQYF. Here the CDR3 DNA reads TGTGCCAGCAGCCCGTCGGGGGAAGAGACCCAGTACTTC.